The next 7 T cell receptor beta chains were all read from a single sample in a study of PD-1 blockade in classical Hodgkin lymphoma. This table comes from immunoSEQ multiplex PCR, and its TCRdb copy is limited to in-frame clones, with some not included. Of over 85,000 clones listed, 90% are singletons. Time point noted: cycle 4 day 1 (C4D1), after 5 to 7 weeks of nivolumab. After autologous stem cell transplantation all patients relapsed, and prior brentuximab vedotin exposure differed between cohorts. The specimen comprised peripheral blood mononuclear cells (PBMCs), sampled before the fourth cycle of nivolumab. These receptors all stem from a human donor with classical Hodgkin lymphoma.

This chain joins TRBV23-1 and TRBJ2-7; D ambiguous. TRBV23-1 is labeled an ORF, and its function is uncertain. This CDR3 comprises 9 residues. V lost 11 bases and J 7 bases, leaving 9 bases between the germline ends. The chain's CDR3 is CASLGEQYF. The CDR3 DNA follows: TGCGCCTCTCTAGGGGAGCAGTACTTC.

The chain combines TRBV28 with TRBJ2-2; D might be TRBD1 (6 bases). V lost 3 bases, J lost 8 bases, and 16 bases lay in between. CDR1 and CDR2 from the germline V gene are MDHEN and SYDVKM. The CDR3 is 15 amino acids. CDR3 sequence: CASSFPGHRQGELFF. For the CDR3, the DNA is TGTGCCAGCAGTTTTCCGGGACACCGACAAGGGGAGCTGTTTTTT.

This clone appeared a few times. The chain links TRBV28 to TRBJ2-2, with 8 positions matching TRBD1. This CDR3 comprises 16 residues. Germline V CDR1 and CDR2: MDHEN, SYDVKM. Unmatched junction bases numbered 4, after V lost 4 bases and J lost 0 bases. The CDR3 sequence: CASSSAGGANTGELFF. The CDR3 DNA sequence: TGTGCCAGCAGTTCAGCAGGGGGCGCGAACACCGGGGAGCTGTTTTTT.

This rearrangement joins TRBV4-1 to TRBJ2-3; 7 bases match TRBD1. This CDR3 comprises 17 residues. V lost 0 bases and J lost 2; bases outside the gene matches: 8. Germline V lookup: CDR1 MGHRA, CDR2 YSYEKL. The CDR3 protein is CASSQDSGQWNTDTQYF. As DNA, the CDR3 is TGCGCCAGCAGCCAAGATTCGGGACAGTGGAACACAGATACGCAGTATTTT.

This chain joins TRBV7-2 and TRBJ1-3; TRBD1 matches 9 bases. The CDR3 consists of 16 residues. Germline lookup yields CDR1 SGHTA and CDR2 FQGNSA. V was pared by 1 base and J by 2 bases, with 3 bases of the junction left unmatched. DNA of the CDR3: TGTGCCAGCAGCTTAGGGGGACAGGGCGCTGGAAACACCATATATTTT. Protein: CASSLGGQGAGNTIYF.

The rearrangement uses TRBV19 and TRBJ2-1; D may be TRBD2 (6 bases). The CDR3 has 16 residues. The germline CDR1 and CDR2 sequences are LNHDA and SQIVND (reference sequence). The V and J ends lost 0 bases and 6 bases respectively, with 15 bases between them. The CDR3 nucleotides read TGTGCCAGTAGTATAGAGACGACTAGTGGGTCCAATGAGCAGTTCTTC. Translation gives CASSIETTSGSNEQFF.

This chain joins TRBV6-5 and TRBJ1-1, with D possibly matching TRBD1 (6 bases). Germline CDR1 and CDR2: MNHEY and SVGAGI. The CDR3 has 15 amino acids. V was shortened by 6 bases and J by 2 bases, with 16 bases between the two germline ends. CDR3 bases: TGTGCCAGCAGGCTTAATCCGGGGGGCAACACTGAAGCTTTCTTT. As protein: CASRLNPGGNTEAFF.